One sample yielded the 32 T cell receptor beta chains listed below, sequenced in a study of cytomegalovirus exposure and HLA in healthy donors. The PCR made use of 60 Vbeta and 13 Jbeta primers. Sequencing was performed with immunoSEQ multiplex PCR; in TCRdb, only in-frame clones are kept and a portion is missing. The sample records 280,000 or so clones, 70% to 90% being singletons. Sequencing was performed on PBMCs. These TCRs come from a woman younger than 30 in good health and CMV-seronegative.

Remarks on this clone: Compared with germline, one end of the junction differs, possibly owing to a read error. The rearrangement links TRBV2 to TRBJ2-5, with 7 bases identical to TRBD2. The CDR3 has 13 residues. Germline values: CDR1 SNHLY, CDR2 FYNNEI. DNA of the CDR3: TGTGTCAGCAGCTCCGGGGAGGGAGAGACCCAGTACTTC. The encoded protein is CVSSSGEGETQYF.

This rearrangement joins TRBV9 to TRBJ1-2, with a tentative D call TRBD1 (5 bases). Germline-derived CDR1 and CDR2 are SGDLS and YYNGEE. The V gene lost 1 base and the J gene lost 8 bases, with 24 bases spanning the gap. This CDR3 spans 17 amino acids. CDR3 nucleotide sequence: TGTGCCAGCAGCGTATCTGTTGGGCCGGGGGTGGAAGGCGGCTACACCTTC. This translates into CASSVSVGPGVEGGYTF.

CDR3 sequence reads: CASGLVHGAVYEQYF. CDR3 sequence (DNA): TGTGCTAGTGGTTTGGTACATGGGGCGGTCTACGAGCAGTACTTC. The gene calls are TRBV12-5 and TRBJ2-7, with D possibly being TRBD1 (5 bases). Germline CDR1 is LGHNT and CDR2 is FRNRAP. Trimming left V 0 bases short and J 3 bases short, with 12 bases between. The length of the CDR3 is 15 residues.

The chain uses TRBV11-1 and TRBJ1-2; the D is unclear. Germline values: CDR1 SGHAT, CDR2 FQDESV (reference sequence). The CDR3 has 13 residues. V was pared by 7 bases and J by 2 bases, with 11 bases between. The CDR3 DNA follows: TGTGCCAGCACCTCTACGGGGAACTATGGCTACACCTTC. This encodes CASTSTGNYGYTF.

The V and J genes are TRBV7-8 and TRBJ1-1; the D gene is possibly TRBD1 (6 bases). The V gene lost 5 bases and the J gene lost 0 bases, with 13 bases spanning the gap. Germline CDR1 and CDR2: SGHVS and FQNEAQ. There are 15 residues in the CDR3. The CDR3, as DNA: TGTGCCAGCAGCCTGGGACACCGGGTGAACACTGAAGCTTTCTTT. Protein product: CASSLGHRVNTEAFF.

The chain couples TRBV9 to TRBJ2-7, with 10 bases aligning to TRBD1. This CDR3 region has 16 residues. Germline values: CDR1 SGDLS, CDR2 YYNGEE. Trimming removed 3 bases from V and 4 bases from J; junction bases left unmatched: 10. CDR3 nucleotides: TGTGCCAGCAGCGGGAGTAGGGACAGGGGTTCTTACGAGCAGTACTTC. Translated, it gives CASSGSRDRGSYEQYF.

About this clone: This sample also contains other DNA sequences that code for the same CDR3. The genes are TRBV2 and TRBJ1-6; no firm D call. Trimming cost V 7 bases and J 8 bases, with 9 bases left between them. The CDR3 extends over 12 amino acids. The germline V gene encodes CDR1 SNHLY and CDR2 FYNNEI. CDR3 nucleotide sequence: TGTGCCAGCAACAGCGGTTATTCACCCCTCCACTTT. It encodes CASNSGYSPLHF.

The chain uses TRBV6-5 and TRBJ2-7, with 12 bases fitting TRBD2. The CDR3 covers 16 residues. Germline values: CDR1 MNHEY, CDR2 SVGAGI. The trim removed 2 bases at V and 5 bases at J, leaving 7 bases unmatched. The CDR3 sequence: CASSYGGTSGQDEQYF. Written as DNA, the CDR3 is TGTGCCAGCAGTTACGGGGGGACTAGCGGGCAGGACGAGCAGTACTTC.

This chain uses TRBV30 with TRBJ1-2, with 9 bases aligning to TRBD1. J was trimmed by 2 bases and V by 1 base; bases with no gene match: 2. Germline lookup yields CDR1 GTSNPN and CDR2 SVGIG (reference sequence). This CDR3 region has 14 residues. CDR3 in DNA: TGTGCCTGGAGTGGGACAGGGGTCAACTATGGCTACACCTTC. Amino acids: CAWSGTGVNYGYTF.

This clone was detected a few times. The rearrangement uses TRBV7-8 and TRBJ1-2; 7 positions agree with TRBD1. The CDR3 is 13 residues long. V was pared by 5 bases and J by 3 bases, with 3 bases of the junction left unmatched. CDR1 SGHVS and CDR2 FQNEAQ come from the germline V gene. CDR3 coding DNA: TGTGCCAGCAGCCCCGGGACAGACTATGGCTACACCTTC. This encodes CASSPGTDYGYTF.

The chain employs TRBV13 and TRBJ2-1, with 7 bases aligning to TRBD1. This CDR3 has 14 amino acids. From germline, CDR1 is PRHDT and CDR2 FYEKMQ (reference sequence). V was clipped by 6 bases and J by 10 bases; unmatched bases: 12. The CDR3 nucleotides are TGTGCCAGCAGGCTAGGGGGCCTCGAGGGGGAGCAGTTCTTC. It codes for CASRLGGLEGEQFF.

Turning to this clone: The same CDR3 also results from other DNA sequences found in this sample. The chain has TRBV27 and TRBJ2-3; D is ambiguous. Trimming cost V 4 bases and J 3 bases, with 5 bases left between them. CDR1 MNHEY and CDR2 SMNVEV come from the germline V gene (reference sequence). There are 12 residues in the CDR3. This CDR3 reads CASSSRTDTQYF. CDR3 sequence (DNA): TGTGCCAGCAGTTCTAGAACAGATACGCAGTATTTT.

The chain employs TRBV6-1 and TRBJ2-7; 7 nucleotides agree with TRBD1. Germline V gene data show CDR1 as MNHNS and CDR2 as SASEGT. The CDR3 contains 18 residues. V shed 1 base and J 0 bases; nucleotides not matched to a gene: 12. The chain's CDR3 is CASSEGGGGLSYSYEQYF. The CDR3 coding sequence is TGTGCCAGCAGTGAAGGAGGGGGCGGACTTAGTTACTCCTACGAGCAGTACTTC.

This rearrangement joins TRBV9 to TRBJ2-1, with D maybe TRBD2 (7 bases). Trimming left V 0 bases short and J 9 bases short, with 19 bases between. CDR3 length: 16 residues. Germline CDR1 SGDLS, CDR2 YYNGEE. DNA for the CDR3: TGTGCCAGCAGCGTAGGTGTGGGGGGGCAATCGACTGAGCAGTTCTTC. This translates into CASSVGVGGQSTEQFF.

J is TRBJ1-1 and V is TRBV29-1, with 7 bases fitting TRBD1. Germline V gives CDR1 SQVTM, CDR2 ANQGSEA. CDR3 length equals 14 residues. Trimming removed 5 bases from V and 9 bases from J; junction bases left unmatched: 15. The CDR3: CSVHLQGVPLKAFF. The CDR3, as DNA: TGCAGCGTTCACCTCCAGGGGGTACCACTGAAAGCTTTCTTT.

This clone appeared once. This chain connects TRBV2 to TRBJ2-4, with D possibly TRBD1 on 6 matching bases. This CDR3 region has 15 residues. Germline values: CDR1 SNHLY, CDR2 FYNNEI. The V end was cut by 8 bases, the J end by 0 bases, with 14 bases between. The CDR3 sequence: CASRDILLAKNIQYF. The CDR3 DNA reads as TGTGCCAGCCGGGACATCCTTTTAGCCAAAAACATTCAGTACTTC.

This clone was counted only a few times. The gene calls are TRBV6-6 and TRBJ1-3; 8 bases map to TRBD1. CDR3 size: 16 residues. V shed 5 bases, J shed 0 bases, and the junction held 6 bases outside the gene matches. In germline, CDR1 is MNHNY, CDR2 SVGAGI (reference sequence). The CDR3 region has the DNA TGTGCCAGCAGTCGCCTGACAGGGGACTCTGGAAACACCATATATTTT. This encodes CASSRLTGDSGNTIYF.

CDR3 sequence: CASSGRDRGRGGDQPQHF. CDR3 in DNA: TGCGCCAGCAGCGGGCGGGACAGGGGGCGCGGGGGTGATCAGCCCCAGCATTTT. V gene TRBV5-1 combines with J gene TRBJ1-5, with TRBD1 matching over 12 bases. The CDR3 covers 18 residues. The germline CDR1 and CDR2 sequences are SGHRS and YFSETQ. V was clipped by 4 bases and J by 5 bases; unmatched bases: 13.

This clone was observed once. CDR3 region: CASSRGSTGNQPQHF. CDR3 coding DNA: TGTGCCAGTAGCAGGGGGTCTACCGGCAATCAGCCCCAGCATTTT. The chain carries TRBV19 and TRBJ1-5; 7 positions match TRBD1. This CDR3 spans 15 amino acids. Germline-derived CDR1 and CDR2 are LNHDA and SQIVND (reference sequence). The V segment lost 6 bases and the J segment 2 bases; nucleotides outside the gene matches: 7.

V is TRBV6-4 and J is TRBJ1-6, with D maybe TRBD1 (6 bases). The CDR3 loop spans 17 amino acids. CDR1 is MRHNA and CDR2 is SNTAGT in the germline V gene. The V end lost 6 bases, the J end lost 1 base, and 16 bases lay between the germline ends. This chain's CDR3 is CASSTLRGSSYNSPLHF. In DNA, the CDR3 is TGTGCCAGCAGCACACTCAGGGGTTCGTCCTATAATTCACCCCTCCACTTT.

J is TRBJ2-1 and V is TRBV10-3; TRBD2 matches at 10 bases. This CDR3 is 16 amino acids long. Unmatched junction bases numbered 18, after V lost 11 bases and J lost 8 bases. The V gene's germline CDR1 is ENHRY and CDR2 SYGVKD. The chain's CDR3 is CAVHHGSGGANYEQFF. The CDR3 DNA reads as TGTGCCGTCCATCACGGCAGCGGGGGGGCGAATTATGAGCAGTTCTTC.

The chain combines TRBV12-5 with TRBJ2-5, with 8 bases lining up with TRBD1. This CDR3 contains 14 residues. V lost 6 bases to trimming and J lost 2 bases; unmatched junction nucleotides: 5. Germline CDR1 reads LGHNT; CDR2 reads FRNRAP. The CDR3 region is CASGRTGNQETQYF. CDR3 coding DNA: TGTGCTAGTGGCAGGACAGGGAATCAAGAGACCCAGTACTTC.

In regard to this clone: In the same sample, other DNA sequences code for this CDR3. V gene TRBV9 combines with J gene TRBJ1-1, with 9 bases matching TRBD1. The CDR3 extends over 14 amino acids. Germline V gives CDR1 SGDLS, CDR2 YYNGEE. Unmatched junction bases numbered 4, after V lost 2 bases and J lost 5 bases. CDR3 DNA sequence: TGTGCCAGCAGCGTGGGACAGGGAAAGACTGAAGCTTTCTTT. Its translation: CASSVGQGKTEAFF. The whole variable domain, filled in from reference TRBV9 and TRBJ1-1, reads DSGVTQTPKHLITATGQRVTLRCSPRSGDLSVYWYQQSLDQGLQFLIQYYNGEERAKGNILERFSAQQFPDLHSELNLSSLELGDSALYFCASSVGQGKTEAFFGQGTRLTVV.

The rearrangement joins TRBV11-2 to TRBJ1-3; the D gene is possibly TRBD1 (5 bases). Germline CDR1 reads SGHAT; CDR2 reads FQNNGV. V lost 4 bases and J 2 bases, leaving 15 bases between the germline ends. CDR3 length: 16 amino acids. The CDR3, as DNA: TGTGCCAGCAGCTCGATCAGGGAAAAGACTGGAAACACCATATATTTT. This sequence encodes CASSSIREKTGNTIYF.

This clone has more than one count but fewer than ten. The chain recombines TRBV9 with TRBJ2-1; D might be TRBD2 (6 bases). Trimming took 5 bases from V and 7 from J, leaving 16 bases between them. CDR1 is SGDLS and CDR2 is YYNGEE in the germline V gene. CDR3 length: 14 amino acids. CDR3 residues: CASRKGLLTNEQFF. Written as DNA, the CDR3 is TGTGCCAGCAGGAAGGGACTCCTCACGAATGAGCAGTTCTTC.

The rearrangement uses TRBV19 and TRBJ2-7; possibly TRBD1 for D (6 bases). The CDR3 totals 14 residues. V lost 9 bases and J 1 base, leaving 16 bases between the germline ends. CDR1 and CDR2 from the germline V gene are LNHDA and SQIVND (reference sequence). CDR3 DNA sequence: TGTGCCAGCAGGGGCAGGGGCCTTTCCTACGAGCAGTACTTC. Its translation: CASRGRGLSYEQYF.

With regard to this clone: At one boundary the junction diverges from the germline segment, which might be a read error. CDR3 region: CASSYETGQFNF. The CDR3 DNA reads TGTGCCAGCAGCTACGAAACGGGACAGTTCAACTTC. V and J are TRBV6-6 and TRBJ2-7; 7 bases fit TRBD1. Germline-derived CDR1 and CDR2 are MNHNY and SVGAGI (reference sequence). This CDR3 spans 12 amino acids.

V and J are TRBV15 and TRBJ1-3; D not resolved. The CDR3 consists of 13 residues. V dropped 1 base and J dropped 4 bases, with 5 bases sitting between them. Germline V gene sequence: CDR1 LNHNV, CDR2 YYDKDF (reference sequence). CDR3 protein: CATSRATGNTIYF. The CDR3 DNA is TGTGCCACCAGCAGAGCGACAGGAAACACCATATATTTT. The full variable domain, in which reference TRBV15 and TRBJ1-3 provide the parts outside the CDR3, is DAMVIQNPRYQVTQFGKPVTLSCSQTLNHNVMYWYQQKSSQAPKLLFHYYDKDFNNEADTPDNFQSRRPNTSFCFLDIRSPGLGDTAMYLCATSRATGNTIYFGEGSWLTVV.

V gene TRBV10-3 combines with J gene TRBJ2-1; tentative D call: TRBD2 (7 bases). CDR3 length: 13 amino acids. The V end lost 6 bases, the J end lost 4 bases, and 10 bases lay between the germline ends. Looked up from germline, CDR1 is ENHRY and CDR2 is SYGVKD. The CDR3 is CAISGGPYNEQFF. CDR3 coding DNA: TGTGCCATCAGCGGGGGGCCGTACAATGAGCAGTTCTTC.

The chain is built from TRBV4-1 and TRBJ2-5; possibly TRBD1 for D (5 bases). The length of the CDR3 is 20 residues. The V end was cut by 3 bases, the J end by 5 bases, with 31 bases between. The germline V gene has CDR1 MGHRA and CDR2 YSYEKL. CDR3 DNA sequence: TGCGCCAGCAGCCACCCCGATCTCCGCCCTCAGGGTCACCCCCGGGAGACCCAGTACTTC. This codes for CASSHPDLRPQGHPRETQYF.

The chain combines TRBV18 with TRBJ2-7; 7 bases map to TRBD1. CDR1 is KGHSH, CDR2 LQKENI, per germline. The length of the CDR3 is 15 residues. After removal of 6 bases from V and 2 bases from J, the junction contained 10 bases not matched to a gene. The DNA for the CDR3 is TGTGCCAGCTCTCTGAGGGACAGTTCCCCCTACGAGCAGTACTTC. Translated, it gives CASSLRDSSPYEQYF.

The chain uses TRBV9 and TRBJ1-1; no clear D gene. Germline V gene lookup returns CDR1 SGDLS and CDR2 YYNGEE. V gave up 0 bases and J gave up 2 bases, with 11 bases separating them. The CDR3 extends over 15 amino acids. The CDR3 nucleotides read TGTGCCAGCAGCGTAGGAAGTACTAGAAACACTGAAGCTTTCTTT. Translation: CASSVGSTRNTEAFF.